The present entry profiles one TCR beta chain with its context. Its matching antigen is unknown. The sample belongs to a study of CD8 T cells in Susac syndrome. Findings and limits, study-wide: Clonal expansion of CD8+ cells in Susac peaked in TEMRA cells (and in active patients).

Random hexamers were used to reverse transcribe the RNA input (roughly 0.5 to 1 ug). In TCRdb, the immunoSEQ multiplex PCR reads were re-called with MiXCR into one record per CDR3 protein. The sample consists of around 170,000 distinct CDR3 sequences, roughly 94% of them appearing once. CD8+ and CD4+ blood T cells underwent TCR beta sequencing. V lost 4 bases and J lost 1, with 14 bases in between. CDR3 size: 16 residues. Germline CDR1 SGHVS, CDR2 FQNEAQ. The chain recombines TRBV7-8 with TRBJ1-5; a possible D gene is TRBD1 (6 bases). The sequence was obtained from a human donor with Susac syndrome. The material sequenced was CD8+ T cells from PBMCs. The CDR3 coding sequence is TGTGCCAGCAGCTCCCAAAGGGGGGCCAGCAATCAGCCCCAGCATTTT. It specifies CASSSQRGASNQPQHF.